The 29 T cell receptor beta chains below all came from one sample that was sequenced in a study of blood T cell repertoires in COVID-19. Libraries were prepared by immunoSEQ multiplex PCR; TCRdb keeps only in-frame clonotypes and omits some of them. The sample records 300,000 to 400,000 clones, approximately 90% being singletons. The sample consisted of PBMCs or T cells enriched from blood (not recorded which). The origin of the receptors is a woman aged 25 to 39 with acute COVID-19.

This rearrangement joins TRBV6-5 to TRBJ2-5; D call uncertain. This CDR3 has 15 amino acids. V was cut by 1 base and J by 3 bases, with 12 bases left in between. The V gene's germline CDR1 is MNHEY and CDR2 SVGAGI. Written as DNA, the CDR3 is TGTGCCAGCAGTTACTTTCCTTCCCCCGAAGAGACCCAGTACTTC. Translating gives CASSYFPSPEETQYF.

The rearrangement links TRBV6-5 to TRBJ1-3; 7 bases line up with TRBD1. The CDR3 loop spans 14 amino acids. The junction had 5 bases not matched to a gene; V was cut back by 6 bases and J by 3 bases. Germline V gene sequence: CDR1 MNHEY, CDR2 SVGAGI. The CDR3 loop is CASRTRQGGNTIYF. The DNA for the CDR3 is TGTGCCAGCAGGACGAGACAGGGTGGAAACACCATATATTTT.

J is TRBJ1-3 and V is TRBV19; D is possibly TRBD1 (5 bases). Trimming stripped 0 bases from V and 2 bases from J, with 5 bases between. The CDR3 contains 14 residues. Germline CDR1 is LNHDA and CDR2 is SQIVND (reference sequence). CDR3 nucleotides: TGTGCCAGTAGTATAGAAGGGGCTGGAAACACCATATATTTT. This gives the protein CASSIEGAGNTIYF.

This chain connects TRBV24-1 to TRBJ1-5; TRBD1 matches 10 bases. The V and J ends lost 4 bases and 3 bases, in that order; junction bases with no gene match: 5. This CDR3 is 16 amino acids long. The germline V gene has CDR1 KGHDR and CDR2 SFDVKD. As DNA, the CDR3 is TGTGCCACCAGTGACCCCGGGACAGGGGACAATCAGCCCCAGCATTTT. Amino acids: CATSDPGTGDNQPQHF.

V gene TRBV12-3 or TRBV12-4 combines with J gene TRBJ1-2; 8 bases line up with TRBD1. The V and J ends lost 6 bases and 6 bases, in that order; junction bases with no gene match: 6. This CDR3 has 13 amino acids. The CDR3 here is CASRTDRVNGYTF. DNA of the CDR3: TGTGCCAGCAGAACGGACAGGGTGAATGGCTACACCTTC.

The genes are TRBV19 and TRBJ1-3; D gene ambiguous. Germline CDR1 LNHDA, CDR2 SQIVND (reference sequence). This CDR3 is 16 amino acids long. Trimming removed 3 bases from V and 1 base from J, with 13 bases in between. CDR3 DNA sequence: TGTGCCAGTAGTATCCCCGCCGGGGAGTCTGGAAACACCATATATTTT. It translates to CASSIPAGESGNTIYF.

J is TRBJ1-2 and V is TRBV5-1, with TRBD1 identical over 8 bases. This CDR3 is 13 amino acids long. Germline CDR1 is SGHRS and CDR2 is YFSETQ. V was pared by 4 bases and J by 8 bases, with 7 bases of the junction left unmatched. The CDR3 protein is CASSPSPGGGYTF. CDR3 nucleotides: TGCGCCAGCAGCCCCTCCCCAGGGGGCGGCTACACCTTC.

This chain uses TRBV18 with TRBJ1-4; D gene uncertain. The CDR3 runs 16 residues. Trimming left V 4 bases short and J 1 base short, with 13 bases between. From germline, CDR1 is KGHSH and CDR2 LQKENI. CDR3 sequence reads: CASSRTEGGTNEKLFF. DNA of the CDR3: TGTGCCAGCTCACGGACCGAGGGAGGAACTAATGAAAAACTGTTTTTT.

For the CDR3, the DNA is TGTGCCAGCAGTAAACGGGAGGGTGCAGATACGCAGTATTTT. Amino acid sequence: CASSKREGADTQYF. This rearrangement joins TRBV21-1 to TRBJ2-3; the D call in the table, TRBD2, was not verified against the DNA. TRBV21-1 is termed a pseudogene. The CDR3 runs 14 residues.

The rearrangement links TRBV3-1 (or the pseudogene TRBV3-2) to TRBJ1-2, with D possibly TRBD1 on 6 matching bases. This CDR3 is built from 14 residues. V dropped 4 bases and J dropped 4 bases, with 13 bases sitting between them. Looked up from germline, CDR1 is LGHDT and CDR2 is YNNKEL (reference sequence). CDR3 region: CASSPEDRSYGYTF. CDR3 nucleotides: TGTGCCAGCAGCCCAGAGGACAGAAGCTATGGCTACACCTTC.

The chain combines TRBV19 with TRBJ1-3; TRBD1 is a possible D gene (5 bases). Germline CDR1 is LNHDA and CDR2 is SQIVND (reference sequence). The CDR3 totals 14 residues. V was cut by 5 bases and J by 2 bases, with 10 bases left in between. CDR3 coding DNA: TGTGCCAGTAGTGCGGGGGGACCTGGAAACACCATATATTTT. It is translated as CASSAGGPGNTIYF.

Worth noting for this clone: This specimen includes other DNA sequences encoding the same CDR3. The chain employs TRBV20-1 and TRBJ2-7, with D uncertain. The V gene's germline CDR1 is DFQATT and CDR2 SNEGSKA (reference sequence). This CDR3 is 11 amino acids long. CDR3 region: CSPKSSYEQYF. In nucleotides, the CDR3 is TGCAGCCCTAAAAGCTCCTACGAGCAGTACTTC.

The rearrangement uses TRBV10-1 and TRBJ2-2; 8 nucleotides agree with TRBD1. Germline-derived CDR1 and CDR2 are WNHNN and SYGVQD (reference sequence). Germline trimming cut 6 bases from V and 4 bases from J; bases unmatched to any gene: 7. The CDR3 covers 15 residues. In nucleotides, the CDR3 is TGCGCCAGCAGCTTTGACAGGGGTATCACCGGGGAGCTGTTTTTT. Amino acid sequence: CASSFDRGITGELFF.

This chain joins TRBV11-2 and TRBJ2-5, with 7 bases identical to TRBD2. Germline CDR1 and CDR2: SGHAT and FQNNGV. J gave up 5 bases and V 8 bases, and 5 bases lay outside the gene matches. The CDR3 loop spans 12 amino acids. For the CDR3, the DNA is TGTGCCAGCGTCTCGCGGGGGGAGACCCAGTACTTC. This codes for CASVSRGETQYF.

V and J are TRBV24-1 and TRBJ2-7, with 8 bases fitting TRBD1. The CDR3 has 13 amino acids. V was clipped by 9 bases and J by 4 bases; unmatched bases: 7. Germline CDR1 and CDR2: KGHDR and SFDVKD. CDR3 DNA: TGTGCCACCCAAGGACAGGGCAGGTACGAGCAGTACTTC. Its translation is CATQGQGRYEQYF.

This clone was observed once. V gene TRBV4-2 combines with J gene TRBJ2-2; D is ambiguous. Trimming removed 3 bases at V and 0 bases at J, with 8 bases between. Germline CDR1 is LGHNA and CDR2 is YNFKEQ. There are 15 residues in the CDR3. In DNA, the CDR3 is TGTGCCAGCAGCCAGGAGCTAGCGAACACCGGGGAGCTGTTTTTT. This gives the protein CASSQELANTGELFF.

The chain is built from TRBV7-2 and TRBJ1-4; TRBD1 agrees at 9 bases. Per germline, CDR1 SGHTA and CDR2 FQGNSA. V shed 5 bases and J 8 bases; nucleotides not matched to a gene: 9. This CDR3 spans 15 amino acids. The CDR3 nucleotides are TGTGCCAGCAGCCCGGGTGGGACAGGGCCCGAAAAACTGTTTTTT. Amino acids: CASSPGGTGPEKLFF.

The chain links TRBV6-2 or TRBV6-3 to TRBJ1-2, with unresolved D. V was trimmed by 5 bases and J by 3 bases, leaving 10 bases between them. The CDR3 loop spans 13 amino acids. Germline CDR1 and CDR2: MNHEY and SVGEGT. The CDR3 nucleotides read TGTGCCAGCAGTATCGTACTGGACTATGGCTACACCTTC. Its translation: CASSIVLDYGYTF.

This rearrangement joins TRBV4-1 to TRBJ2-5; D is ambiguous. The CDR3 covers 14 residues. CDR1 MGHRA and CDR2 YSYEKL come from the germline V gene. V was shortened by 1 base and J by 5 bases, with 11 bases between the two germline ends. The CDR3 is CASSQARVRETQYF. CDR3 nucleotides: TGCGCCAGCAGCCAAGCCCGTGTACGGGAGACCCAGTACTTC.

This chain joins TRBV9 and TRBJ2-5; D might be TRBD2 (5 bases). Looked up from germline, CDR1 is SGDLS and CDR2 is YYNGEE. The CDR3 consists of 12 residues. The germline V and J ends were trimmed by 3 bases and 5 bases, with 8 bases remaining between them. CDR3 in DNA: TGTGCCAGCAGCGCTAGGGAGGAGACCCAGTACTTC. Translating it yields CASSAREETQYF.

This rearrangement joins TRBV5-1 to TRBJ2-1; TRBD1 matches 7 bases. Germline V gives CDR1 SGHRS, CDR2 YFSETQ. There are 16 residues in the CDR3. V trimming: 4 bases; J trimming: 6 bases; junction bases outside the gene matches: 13. The CDR3 DNA sequence: TGCGCCAGCAGCCCTAGCCCCCTGGACAGGTTCAATGAGCAGTTCTTC. Translated: CASSPSPLDRFNEQFF.

This clone has only a few counts. The rearrangement uses TRBV4-1 and TRBJ2-7, with D unresolved. The V gene's germline CDR1 is MGHRA and CDR2 YSYEKL. Trimming took off 0 bases at V and 4 bases at J, with 7 bases between the two ends. This CDR3 spans 13 amino acids. CDR3: CASSQDPYYEQYF. In DNA form, the CDR3 reads TGCGCCAGCAGCCAAGACCCTTATTACGAGCAGTACTTC.

This clone was seen only once. V is TRBV19 and J is TRBJ1-6, with 8 nucleotides matching TRBD1. The CDR3 sequence is 16 residues long. Trimming removed 4 bases from V and 7 bases from J; junction bases left unmatched: 9. Germline V gene sequence: CDR1 LNHDA, CDR2 SQIVND (reference sequence). CDR3 sequence (DNA): TGTGCCAGTAGTACCGCAGGGGGCGCCAGGAATTCACCCCTCCACTTT. This translates into CASSTAGGARNSPLHF.

The V call is TRBV10-3, the J call TRBJ2-1; 10 nucleotides agree with TRBD2. Germline V gene sequence: CDR1 ENHRY, CDR2 SYGVKD. V gave up 2 bases and J gave up 4 bases; unmatched junction bases: 2. The CDR3 is made up of 15 amino acids. This CDR3 reads CAISEASGGYNEQFF. DNA for the CDR3: TGTGCCATCAGTGAGGCTAGCGGGGGTTACAATGAGCAGTTCTTC.

The chain carries TRBV27 and TRBJ1-4; D remains unclear. Trimming shortened V by 6 bases and J by 0 bases, and 11 bases separated the two germline ends. The CDR3 spans 15 residues. Germline V gene data show CDR1 as MNHEY and CDR2 as SMNVEV (reference sequence). Here the CDR3 reads CASSSRVPTNEKLFF. For the CDR3, the DNA is TGTGCCAGCAGCTCCCGGGTGCCAACTAATGAAAAACTGTTTTTT.

The rearrangement joins TRBV10-2 to TRBJ1-5; 10 bases are a match to TRBD1. CDR3 length equals 14 residues. The V gene end was trimmed by 7 bases and the J gene end by 9 bases; junction bases not matched to a gene: 9. Germline V CDR1 and CDR2: WSHSY, SAAADI. CDR3 in amino acids: CASNPTGGGGPQHF. The CDR3 coding sequence is TGCGCCAGCAACCCGACAGGGGGCGGTGGGCCCCAGCATTTT.

This chain links TRBV25-1 with TRBJ1-2; no firm D call. Germline assignment: CDR1 MGHDK and CDR2 SYGVNS. The V and J ends lost 6 bases and 4 bases respectively, with 9 bases between them. The CDR3 loop spans 12 amino acids. The CDR3 protein is CASRSLGYGYTF. DNA for the CDR3: TGTGCCAGCAGATCCCTAGGCTATGGCTACACCTTC.

The J gene is TRBJ2-3, the V gene TRBV7-9; the D gene is possibly TRBD1 (6 bases). The CDR3 is 17 amino acids. The V end was cut by 5 bases, the J end by 3 bases, with 21 bases between. The V gene's germline CDR1 is SEHNR and CDR2 FQNEAQ (reference sequence). The CDR3: CASSRITGPEGTDTQYF. The CDR3 DNA reads as TGTGCCAGCAGCCGAATAACAGGGCCGGAAGGGACAGATACGCAGTATTTT.

The chain recombines TRBV7-2 with TRBJ1-6; D call uncertain. Trimming took off 2 bases at V and 0 bases at J, with 14 bases between the two ends. This CDR3 has 18 amino acids. Germline CDR1 is SGHTA and CDR2 is FQGNSA. The CDR3 loop reads CASSLYGHSSSYNSPLHF. The CDR3 DNA follows: TGTGCCAGCAGCTTATATGGGCACAGCAGCTCCTATAATTCACCCCTCCACTTT.